This T cell receptor beta chain was captured by sequencing in a study of CD8+ T cells in alopecia areata. Turning to the study itself: Treated patients received severity scores based on the percentage of scalp area affected.

The ends lost 4 bases at V and 8 bases at J; junction bases unmatched: 10. The CDR3 is 15 residues long. Looked up from germline, CDR1 is MNHEY and CDR2 is SMNVEV (reference sequence). Treatment described: oral pan-JAK inhibitor, 5-10 mg twice daily. Those with alopecia areata gave lesional scalp punch biopsies and peripheral blood. After isolation, RNA underwent reverse transcription to generate cDNA as the sequencing template. TCRdb's copy holds only in-frame clones and misses some; the assay was immunoSEQ multiplex PCR. The sample yields fewer than 250,000 clones, about two fifths seen once. In this sample, this clone turned up a few times. Antigen unknown. General study findings and limits: In scalp and blood, many expanded lesional clones persisted during tofacitinib.

The sequence derives from a human donor with alopecia areata. Specimen: CD4+ T cells sorted from blood, collected between weeks 30 and 35, from a patient treated with tofacitinib. This rearrangement joins TRBV27 to TRBJ1-4; 7 nucleotides agree with TRBD1. The CDR3 DNA reads as TGTGCCAGCAGTTCCCTACAGGGGAAGTGGGAAAAACTGTTTTTT. Its translation: CASSSLQGKWEKLFF.